The 29 T cell receptor beta chains given below trace back to one sample, sequenced in a study of OX40 agonist ivuxolimab in advanced cancers. Some clones are missing from TCRdb's copy, which holds only in-frame ones; the method was immunoSEQ multiplex PCR. This table has 55,000 to 90,000 clones, 70% to 90% appearing once. Material: CD4+ or CD8+ T cells sorted from blood, obtained in a trial of the OX40 agonist ivuxolimab. Receptors originate from an adult with an advanced solid tumor such as melanoma, head and neck, liver or kidney cancer.

The chain uses TRBV4-1 and TRBJ1-3; 8 bases align to TRBD1. J gave up 2 bases and V 0 bases, and 0 bases lay outside the gene matches. Germline V CDR1 and CDR2: MGHRA, YSYEKL. The CDR3 contains 15 residues. For the CDR3, the DNA is TGCGCCAGCAGCCAAGAGGACAGGGCTGGAAACACCATATATTTT. Residues: CASSQEDRAGNTIYF.

The chain uses TRBV5-5 and TRBJ1-2; 7 bases align to TRBD1. Germline CDR1 and CDR2: SGHKS and YYEKEE (reference sequence). V shed 3 bases, J shed 4 bases, and the junction held 6 bases outside the gene matches. The CDR3 extends over 14 amino acids. Here the CDR3 reads CASSWDSPFYGYTF. The CDR3 bases are TGTGCCAGCAGCTGGGACAGCCCATTCTATGGCTACACCTTC.

Remarks on this clone: Other DNA sequences in the sample encode the same CDR3. The chain couples TRBV25-1 to TRBJ1-1; D remains ambiguous. CDR1 is MGHDK and CDR2 is SYGVNS in the germline V gene. V was clipped by 3 bases and J by 1 base, with 6 bases between them. CDR3 length: 13 amino acids. The CDR3 DNA is TGTGCCAGCAGTGACCCCGAGAACACTGAAGCTTTCTTT. Protein: CASSDPENTEAFF.

The chain has TRBV7-2 and TRBJ1-1, with D hard to call. From germline, CDR1 is SGHTA and CDR2 FQGNSA. This CDR3 is 12 amino acids long. V was pared by 2 bases and J by 4 bases, with 5 bases between. Here the CDR3 reads CASSLIATEAFF. DNA for the CDR3: TGTGCCAGCAGCTTAATCGCCACTGAAGCTTTCTTT. The entire variable domain, with the rest obtained from reference TRBV7-2 and TRBJ1-1, is as follows: GAGVSQSPSNKVTEKGKDVELRCDPISGHTALYWYRQSLGQGLEFLIYFQGNSAPDKSGLPSDRFSAERTGGSVSTLTIQRTQQEDSAVYLCASSLIATEAFFGQGTRLTVV.

The V gene is TRBV5-4, the J gene TRBJ1-2, with D possibly TRBD1 on 5 matching bases. This CDR3 spans 15 amino acids. V lost 0 bases to trimming and J lost 2 bases, with 11 bases between them. The V gene's germline CDR1 is SGHNT and CDR2 YYREEE (reference sequence). This chain's CDR3 is CASSLDQGRNYGYTF. The DNA of the CDR3 is TGTGCCAGCAGCTTGGATCAGGGAAGGAACTATGGCTACACCTTC.

This sequence joins TRBV6-1 and TRBJ1-2, with D unresolved. The CDR3 totals 14 residues. V was cut by 4 bases and J by 4 bases, with 13 bases left in between. Germline V lookup: CDR1 MNHNS, CDR2 SASEGT. The CDR3 nucleotides read TGTGCCAGCAGTGCAAACTCGGGTAGCTATGGCTACACCTTC. Its protein product is CASSANSGSYGYTF.

Here the CDR3 DNA reads TGTGCCAGCAGCCTACGACAGGACGGGGAGCAGTACTTC. This sequence encodes CASSLRQDGEQYF. The chain employs TRBV11-2 and TRBJ2-7, with a tentative D call TRBD1 (6 bases). The CDR3 extends over 13 amino acids. Germline loops: CDR1 SGHAT, CDR2 FQNNGV. V lost 5 bases to trimming and J lost 7 bases, with 15 bases between them.

The chain joins TRBV28 to TRBJ2-7, with TRBD1 identical over 7 bases. J gave up 2 bases and V 5 bases, and 3 bases lay outside the gene matches. The CDR3 spans 13 residues. Looked up from germline, CDR1 is MDHEN and CDR2 is SYDVKM. As DNA, the CDR3 is TGTGCCAGCAGTCTTACAGGGGCCTACGAGCAGTACTTC. This codes for CASSLTGAYEQYF.

The chain carries TRBV18 and TRBJ2-7; D gene uncertain. Germline V gene sequence: CDR1 KGHSH, CDR2 LQKENI. Between the trimmed V and J ends, which lost 6 bases and 5 bases, there was a span of 14 bases. The CDR3 extends over 13 amino acids. For the CDR3, the DNA is TGTGCCAGCTCCCTGGGCCCCCGGAACGAGCAGTACTTC. Translating it yields CASSLGPRNEQYF.

V gene TRBV6-1 combines with J gene TRBJ2-3; D is unclear. The CDR3 covers 13 residues. Germline V gives CDR1 MNHNS, CDR2 SASEGT. V was pared by 8 bases and J by 0 bases, with 9 bases between. CDR3 protein: CASRHPSTDTQYF. The CDR3 DNA reads as TGTGCCAGCCGACACCCTAGCACAGATACGCAGTATTTT.

This clone showed up just a few times. The chain couples TRBV9 to TRBJ1-6; possibly TRBD1 for D (6 bases). The V gene's germline CDR1 is SGDLS and CDR2 YYNGEE. This CDR3 has 14 amino acids. The V and J ends lost 1 base and 6 bases respectively, with 8 bases between them. The CDR3 reads CASSVYRVNSPLHF. The CDR3 DNA reads TGTGCCAGCAGCGTATACAGGGTTAATTCACCCCTCCACTTT. Full variable domain (remainder filled in from reference TRBV9 and TRBJ1-6): DSGVTQTPKHLITATGQRVTLRCSPRSGDLSVYWYQQSLDQGLQFLIQYYNGEERAKGNILERFSAQQFPDLHSELNLSSLELGDSALYFCASSVYRVNSPLHFGNGTRLTVT.

This sequence joins TRBV7-9 and TRBJ2-1; 10 nucleotides agree with TRBD2. Germline V gene sequence: CDR1 SEHNR, CDR2 FQNEAQ (reference sequence). This CDR3 has 16 residues. The junction had 10 bases not matched to a gene; V was cut back by 3 bases and J by 8 bases. CDR3 nucleotide sequence: TGTGCCAGCAGCTTCCCGGGGCTAGCGGGAGAAGATGAGCAGTTCTTC. Its protein is CASSFPGLAGEDEQFF.

This clone was recorded a few times. This chain connects TRBV20-1 to TRBJ1-1; D unresolved. Trimming took off 0 bases at V and 6 bases at J, with 5 bases between the two ends. The CDR3 totals 11 residues. CDR1 is DFQATT and CDR2 is SNEGSKA in the germline V gene (reference sequence). The CDR3 bases are TGCAGTGCTAGAGATGAGCCTGAAGCTTTCTTT. Translated: CSARDEPEAFF.

This chain uses TRBV18 with TRBJ1-1; no reliable D call. CDR3 length equals 13 residues. Germline V gene sequence: CDR1 KGHSH, CDR2 LQKENI. Between the trimmed V and J ends, which lost 0 bases and 4 bases, there was a span of 6 bases. CDR3 nucleotides: TGTGCCAGCTCACCACCTTCAGGCACTGAAGCTTTCTTT. It encodes CASSPPSGTEAFF.

In DNA form, the CDR3 reads TGCGCCAGCAGACGAGGGACTAGCGGGGGGTCCCCCACAGATACGCAGTATTTT. It specifies CASRRGTSGGSPTDTQYF. J is TRBJ2-3 and V is TRBV4-3, with TRBD2 identical over 15 bases. CDR3 size: 18 residues. J gave up 2 bases and V 6 bases, and 9 bases lay outside the gene matches. Germline V gene lookup returns CDR1 LGHNA and CDR2 YSLEER.

The rearrangement joins TRBV7-9 to TRBJ1-3; weak D call: TRBD1 (5 bases). In germline, CDR1 is SEHNR, CDR2 FQNEAQ (reference sequence). V gave up 2 bases and J gave up 0 bases, with 11 bases separating them. The CDR3 extends over 16 amino acids. The CDR3 region is CASSLIQGISGNTIYF. The CDR3 region has the DNA TGTGCCAGCAGCTTAATTCAGGGAATCTCTGGAAACACCATATATTTT.

The chain couples TRBV18 to TRBJ1-2; D possibly corresponds to TRBD1 (6 bases). Trimming removed 3 bases at V and 5 bases at J, with 16 bases between. Germline CDR1 KGHSH, CDR2 LQKENI. The CDR3 has 15 amino acids. The CDR3 DNA sequence: TGTGCCAGCTCACCGAAACGGGACAACTGGTATGGCTACACCTTC. Its protein is CASSPKRDNWYGYTF.

This chain links TRBV28 with TRBJ2-5; tentatively, D is TRBD2 (5 bases). V shed 7 bases and J shed 9 bases, with 21 bases lying between them. Germline CDR1 and CDR2: MDHEN and SYDVKM. This CDR3 is built from 14 residues. The CDR3 sequence is CASTPLPSGRAQYF. In nucleotides, the CDR3 is TGTGCCAGCACCCCCCTCCCCAGCGGTCGAGCCCAGTACTTC.

The chain couples TRBV25-1 to TRBJ2-5, with TRBD1 identical over 12 bases. Trimming at V came to 3 bases and at J to 5 bases, leaving 4 bases not matched to a gene. Germline CDR1 and CDR2: MGHDK and SYGVNS. This CDR3 spans 15 amino acids. The chain's CDR3 is CASSEWDRGLETQYF. CDR3 DNA: TGTGCCAGCAGTGAGTGGGACAGGGGGCTTGAGACCCAGTACTTC. The variable domain in full, with the rest retrieved from reference TRBV25-1 and TRBJ2-5, is EADIYQTPRYLVIGTGKKITLECSQTMGHDKMYWYQQDPGMELHLIHYSYGVNSTEKGDLSSESTVSRIRTEHFPLTLESARPSHTSQYLCASSEWDRGLETQYFGPGTRLLVL.

The CDR3 nucleotides read TGTGCCATCAGAGGGACAGGGACCACCGGGGAGCTGTTTTTT. This encodes CAIRGTGTTGELFF. The chain links TRBV10-3 to TRBJ2-2; 9 bases line up with TRBD1. V shed 6 bases, J shed 4 bases, and the junction held 3 bases outside the gene matches. Germline values: CDR1 ENHRY, CDR2 SYGVKD. The CDR3 runs to 14 residues.

The V gene is TRBV27, the J gene TRBJ1-5; tentatively, D is TRBD1 (5 bases). From germline, CDR1 is MNHEY and CDR2 SMNVEV (reference sequence). The V end lost 0 bases, the J end lost 3 bases, and 9 bases lay between the germline ends. The CDR3 spans 15 residues. CDR3 sequence: CASSLSGGFNQPQHF. In DNA form, the CDR3 reads TGTGCCAGCAGTTTATCTGGGGGATTCAATCAGCCCCAGCATTTT.

The chain is built from TRBV28 and TRBJ1-1; D call uncertain. From germline, CDR1 is MDHEN and CDR2 SYDVKM. The V end was cut by 2 bases, the J end by 1 base, with 8 bases between. This CDR3 is built from 14 residues. The CDR3 is CASSLQVSNTEAFF. Written as DNA, the CDR3 is TGTGCCAGCAGTTTACAGGTGTCGAACACTGAAGCTTTCTTT.

The genes are TRBV7-2 and TRBJ1-1; no clear D. Germline V gene lookup returns CDR1 SGHTA and CDR2 FQGNSA. The germline V and J ends were trimmed by 3 bases and 1 base, with 9 bases remaining between them. The CDR3 has 14 amino acids. The CDR3 DNA follows: TGTGCCAGCAGCTTTAGGCAGCCGAACACTGAAGCTTTCTTT. Protein sequence: CASSFRQPNTEAFF.

The chain has TRBV6-1 and TRBJ2-1, with TRBD2 as a possible D gene (5 bases). Per germline, CDR1 MNHNS and CDR2 SASEGT. This CDR3 is 14 amino acids long. The V gene lost 3 bases and the J gene lost 8 bases, with 14 bases spanning the gap. CDR3 residues: CASSDITSHDEQFF. The DNA for the CDR3 is TGTGCCAGCAGTGACATCACTAGTCACGATGAGCAGTTCTTC.

V is TRBV9 and J is TRBJ2-1; perhaps D is TRBD1 or TRBD2 (6 bases each). Looked up from germline, CDR1 is SGDLS and CDR2 is YYNGEE. The CDR3 spans 14 residues. Deletions cut 0 bases from V and 9 bases from J, with 13 bases between. In DNA form, the CDR3 reads TGTGCCAGCAGCGTAGTAGGGGGGCAGAGTGAGCAGTTCTTC. This sequence encodes CASSVVGGQSEQFF.

V is TRBV28 and J is TRBJ2-4, with TRBD2 matching 7 bases. This CDR3 is built from 14 residues. Germline values: CDR1 MDHEN, CDR2 SYDVKM. The J segment lost 1 base and the V segment lost 6 bases, leaving 3 bases of the junction unmatched. The CDR3 spells CASRPGGAKNIQYF. The CDR3 region has the DNA TGTGCCAGCAGGCCGGGGGGTGCCAAAAACATTCAGTACTTC. The variable domain in full, completed from reference TRBV28 and TRBJ2-4, reads DVKVTQSSRYLVKRTGEKVFLECVQDMDHENMFWYRQDPGLGLRLIYFSYDVKMKEKGDIPEGYSVSREKKERFSLILESASTNQTSMYLCASRPGGAKNIQYFGAGTRLSVL.

The gene calls are TRBV7-8 and TRBJ2-5; 7 bases are shared with TRBD1. The junction had 0 bases not matched to a gene; V was cut back by 1 base and J by 4 bases. CDR3 length: 13 amino acids. Germline V CDR1 and CDR2: SGHVS, FQNEAQ. The CDR3 DNA reads as TGTGCCAGCAGCTTAGGACAGGGAGAGACCCAGTACTTC. Protein: CASSLGQGETQYF.

This rearrangement joins TRBV28 to TRBJ2-3; 7 positions match TRBD2. CDR1 is MDHEN, CDR2 SYDVKM, per germline. J was trimmed by 1 base and V by 6 bases; bases with no gene match: 10. The CDR3 totals 16 residues. The CDR3 nucleotides read TGTGCCAGCAGCCCTGGGGGGGAGGCGGGCACAGATACGCAGTATTTT. Encoded protein: CASSPGGEAGTDTQYF.

DNA of the CDR3: TGTGCCAGCAGCTTAGCAACCGGGACCAGGGAGTTCTTC. Translated: CASSLATGTREFF. The chain combines TRBV11-2 with TRBJ2-1; D may correspond to TRBD1 or TRBD2 (5 bases each). Trimming stripped 1 base from V and 14 bases from J, with 15 bases between. CDR3 length: 13 amino acids. Germline CDR1 is SGHAT and CDR2 is FQNNGV.